The entry below gives a single T cell receptor beta chain sequence along with its context. The data were obtained in a study of shared clonotypes between healthy human individuals. Study-level background: The people who gave samples were a couple of women and a few men aged 18 to 49.

CD45RO-negative CD8 cells positively selected for CCR7 made up the naive population, which excluded terminally differentiated effector memory CD45RA+ cells. Assay used: immunoSEQ multiplex PCR; TCRdb lists only in-frame clones, some missing. The table lists hundreds of thousands of clones, roughly 96% of them singletons. The trim removed 10 bases at V and 2 bases at J, leaving 4 bases unmatched. The length of the CDR3 is 13 residues. Per the germline V gene, CDR1 is ENHRY and CDR2 is SYGVKD. This TCR was recovered from a woman in her 30s in good health. The chain employs TRBV10-3 and TRBJ2-2, with 7 bases aligning to TRBD2. Sequencing was performed on naive CD8+ T cells sorted from blood. This CDR3 is CATSGDNTGELFF. CDR3 coding DNA: TGTGCCACCAGCGGGGATAACACCGGGGAGCTGTTTTTT.